This T cell receptor beta chain was found in a study of long-term antiretroviral therapy in people with HIV. About the research overall: The 2015 immediate-ART recommendation came about a decade after the earliest samples. Findings and caveats of the study: In samples taken after ART, diversity increased but remained below transplant donor control levels. The study collected no data on ART adherence, viral resistance or therapy changes.

The assay used was immunoSEQ (version v3.0), run at survey level. Assay: immunoSEQ multiplex PCR; the TCRdb copy retains only in-frame clones and omits some. There are 30,000 to 40,000 clones in the sample; under 90% occur only once, and approximately 7.9% lies in the top ten. In the case of this clone: Its antigen is not known.

Germline CDR1 is KGHSH and CDR2 is LQKENI. This CDR3 is 19 amino acids long. Trimming removed 0 bases from V and 0 bases from J; junction bases left unmatched: 8. For each donor, at least one pre-ART and at least two post-ART PBMC samples were available. This sequence was found in a young man with HIV. The chain uses TRBV18 and TRBJ2-7; 13 bases are shared with TRBD2. The sample here was unsorted PBMCs, taken 0.4 years before starting antiretroviral therapy. Here the CDR3 DNA reads TGTGCCAGCTCACCACCGGGACTAGCGGGGACCTACAGCTCCTACGAGCAGTACTTC. It is translated as CASSPPGLAGTYSSYEQYF.